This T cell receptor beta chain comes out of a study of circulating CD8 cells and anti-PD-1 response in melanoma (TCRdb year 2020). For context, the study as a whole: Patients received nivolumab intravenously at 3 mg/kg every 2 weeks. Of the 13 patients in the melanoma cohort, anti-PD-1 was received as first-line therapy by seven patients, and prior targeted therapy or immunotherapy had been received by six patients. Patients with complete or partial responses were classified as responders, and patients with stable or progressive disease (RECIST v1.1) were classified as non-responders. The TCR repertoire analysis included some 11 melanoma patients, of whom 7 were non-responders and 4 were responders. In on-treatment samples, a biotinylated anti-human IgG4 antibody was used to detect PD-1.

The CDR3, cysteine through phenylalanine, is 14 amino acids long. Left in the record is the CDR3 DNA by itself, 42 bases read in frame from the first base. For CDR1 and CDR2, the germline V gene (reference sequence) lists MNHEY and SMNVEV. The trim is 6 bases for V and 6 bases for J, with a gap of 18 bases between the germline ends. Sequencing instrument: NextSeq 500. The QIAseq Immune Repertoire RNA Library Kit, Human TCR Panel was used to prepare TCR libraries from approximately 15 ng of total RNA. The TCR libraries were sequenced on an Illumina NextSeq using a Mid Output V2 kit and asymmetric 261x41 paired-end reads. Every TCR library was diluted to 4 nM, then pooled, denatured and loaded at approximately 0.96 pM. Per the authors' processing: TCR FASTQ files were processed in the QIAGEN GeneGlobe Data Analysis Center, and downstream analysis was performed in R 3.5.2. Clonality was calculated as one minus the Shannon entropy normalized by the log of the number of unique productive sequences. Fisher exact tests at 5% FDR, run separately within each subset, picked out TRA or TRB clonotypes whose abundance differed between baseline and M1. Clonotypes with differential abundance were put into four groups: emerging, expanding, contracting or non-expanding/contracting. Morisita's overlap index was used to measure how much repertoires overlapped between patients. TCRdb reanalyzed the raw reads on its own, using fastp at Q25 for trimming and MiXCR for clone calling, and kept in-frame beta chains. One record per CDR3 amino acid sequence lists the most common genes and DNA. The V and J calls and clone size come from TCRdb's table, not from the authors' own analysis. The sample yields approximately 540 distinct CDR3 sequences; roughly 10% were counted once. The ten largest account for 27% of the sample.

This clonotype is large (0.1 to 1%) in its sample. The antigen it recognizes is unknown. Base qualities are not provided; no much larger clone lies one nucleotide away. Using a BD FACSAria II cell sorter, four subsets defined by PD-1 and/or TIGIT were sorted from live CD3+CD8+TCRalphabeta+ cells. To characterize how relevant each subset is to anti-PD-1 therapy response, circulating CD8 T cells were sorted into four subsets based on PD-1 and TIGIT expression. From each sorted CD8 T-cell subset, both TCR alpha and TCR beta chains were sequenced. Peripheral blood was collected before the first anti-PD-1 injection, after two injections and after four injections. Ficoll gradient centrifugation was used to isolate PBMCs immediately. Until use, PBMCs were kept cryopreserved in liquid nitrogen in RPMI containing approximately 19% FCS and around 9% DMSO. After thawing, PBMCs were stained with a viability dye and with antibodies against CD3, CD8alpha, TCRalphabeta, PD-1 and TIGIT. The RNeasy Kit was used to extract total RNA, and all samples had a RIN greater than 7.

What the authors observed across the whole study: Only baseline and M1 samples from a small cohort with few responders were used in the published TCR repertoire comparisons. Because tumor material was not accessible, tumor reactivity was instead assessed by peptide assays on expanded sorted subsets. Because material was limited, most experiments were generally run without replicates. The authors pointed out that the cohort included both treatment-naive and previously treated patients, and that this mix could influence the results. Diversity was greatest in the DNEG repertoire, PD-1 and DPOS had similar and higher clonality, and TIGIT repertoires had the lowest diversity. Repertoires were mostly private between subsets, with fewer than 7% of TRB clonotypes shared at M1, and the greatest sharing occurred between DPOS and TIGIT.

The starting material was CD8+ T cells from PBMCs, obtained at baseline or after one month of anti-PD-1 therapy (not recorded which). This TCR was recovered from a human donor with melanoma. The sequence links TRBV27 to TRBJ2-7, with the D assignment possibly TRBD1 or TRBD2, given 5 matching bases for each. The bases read TGTGCCAGCAGGATTCGGGGCTTATTCGGCGAGCAGTACTTC. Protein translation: CASRIRGLFGEQYF.